The clone carrying this T cell receptor beta chain was observed a single time. How the authors handled the data: Reference gene primer amplification in the assay estimated nucleated cell counts. Method: immunoSEQ multiplex PCR; TCRdb's copy keeps in-frame clones and lacks some. The V and J calls and clone size are taken from that table; D and trimming were inferred from the DNA. Among about 240,000 clones listed, about 79% were seen once. The source of the sample is a study of blood T cell repertoires in COVID-19. About the research overall: Researchers got acute and convalescent COVID-19 samples from the United States, Italy and Spain.

The sample was peripheral blood. The sequence was obtained from an elderly woman with acute or convalescent COVID-19.

The CDR3 DNA sequence: TGCGCCAGCAGGGCGGAGGGATTGAACACTGAAGCTTTCTTT. It codes for CASRAEGLNTEAFF. The chain joins TRBV5-1 to TRBJ1-1; no clear D gene. CDR3 size: 14 residues. In germline, CDR1 is SGHRS, CDR2 YFSETQ. The V end lost 5 bases, the J end lost 0 bases, and 11 bases lay between the germline ends.